This record concerns one TCR beta chain sequence. In assigning cohorts, the study relied on participant-reported clinical history. Recovered participants had two consecutive negative NP/OP PCR tests, healthcare professional clearance, or symptom resolution. This sample stems from a study of blood T cell repertoires in COVID-19. Study in general: Researchers got acute and convalescent COVID-19 samples from the United States, Italy and Spain.

Germline loops: CDR1 SGHRS, CDR2 YFSETQ. The CDR3 runs to 17 residues. Germline trimming cut 4 bases from V and 7 bases from J; bases unmatched to any gene: 18. Clones were read by immunoSEQ multiplex PCR, and TCRdb kept only the in-frame ones, dropping some. The sample consists of 330,000 or so clones, approximately 84% of them appearing once. This TCR derives from a woman aged 30 to 39 who had recovered from COVID-19. The specimen was PBMCs or T cells enriched from blood (not recorded which). The chain employs TRBV5-1 and TRBJ1-2; 8 nucleotides align to TRBD1. CDR3 nucleotide sequence: TGCGCCAGCAGCGGAATGCTGGACAGGGACCTTAAGGGTGGCTACACCTTC. Protein sequence: CASSGMLDRDLKGGYTF.